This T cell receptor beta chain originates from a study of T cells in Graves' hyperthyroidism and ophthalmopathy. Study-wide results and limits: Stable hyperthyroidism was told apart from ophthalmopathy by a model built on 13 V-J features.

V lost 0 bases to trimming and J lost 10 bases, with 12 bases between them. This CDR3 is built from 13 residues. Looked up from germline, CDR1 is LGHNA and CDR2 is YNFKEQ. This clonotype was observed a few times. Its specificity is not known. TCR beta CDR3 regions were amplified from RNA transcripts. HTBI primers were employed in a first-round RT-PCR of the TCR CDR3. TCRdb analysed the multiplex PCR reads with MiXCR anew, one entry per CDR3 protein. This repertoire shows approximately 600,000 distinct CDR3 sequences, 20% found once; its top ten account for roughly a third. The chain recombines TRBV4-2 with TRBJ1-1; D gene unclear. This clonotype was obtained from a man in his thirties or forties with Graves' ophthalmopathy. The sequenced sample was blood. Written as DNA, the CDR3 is TGTGCCAGCAGCCAAGATCGTCTACCCCGAGCTTTCTTT. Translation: CASSQDRLPRAFF.